Given below is one T cell receptor (beta chain) in context. The antigen remains unidentified. The record originates from a study of cytomegalovirus exposure and HLA in healthy donors. The primer mix had 60 Vbeta and 13 Jbeta primers. Using immunoSEQ multiplex PCR, the repertoire was profiled, and TCRdb retains in-frame clones only, with some absent. This table holds 120,000 or so clones, 78% found once. Broader study findings: Earlier analysis looked at TCR beta V segments, and most were productive about 90% or about 30% of the time.

Germline assignment: CDR1 SGHVS and CDR2 FQNEAQ. This CDR3 spans 14 amino acids. Trimming took 5 bases from V and 2 from J, leaving 13 bases between them. The chain uses TRBV7-8 and TRBJ2-7; possible D gene TRBD1, 6 bases. This TCR was sampled from a woman aged 40 to 49 in good health and CMV-seronegative. The sample consisted of PBMCs. The DNA of the CDR3 is TGTGCCAGCAGCGTCCGGGACACGGCCTACGAGCAGTACTTC. It yields the protein CASSVRDTAYEQYF.